The 25 T cell receptor beta chains listed next were all sequenced from one sample in a study of blood T cell repertoires in COVID-19. The assay was immunoSEQ multiplex PCR, and TCRdb's table has in-frame clones only and misses some. The sample consists of about 210,000 clones, 81% of them appearing once. Sample: PBMCs or T cells enriched from blood (not recorded which). All receptors come from a woman between 50 and 59 years old with acute COVID-19.

V and J are TRBV5-4 and TRBJ2-7, with 11 positions matching TRBD1. V gave up 4 bases and J gave up 4 bases; unmatched junction bases: 7. The CDR3 consists of 15 residues. The germline gives CDR1 SGHNT, CDR2 YYREEE (reference sequence). For the CDR3, the DNA is TGTGCCAGCAGCCTAGGACAGGGGGCCGAGTACGAGCAGTACTTC. It encodes CASSLGQGAEYEQYF.

The CDR3 loop reads CASSLARGQPQHF. The CDR3 DNA reads TGTGCCAGCAGCTTAGCGCGGGGTCAGCCCCAGCATTTT. The rearrangement links TRBV7-6 to TRBJ1-5; D remains ambiguous. The CDR3 has 13 residues. Germline values: CDR1 SGHVS, CDR2 FNYEAQ. V dropped 0 bases and J dropped 6 bases, with 6 bases sitting between them.

Ten or more counts support this clone. The chain combines TRBV7-2 with TRBJ1-2; weak D call: TRBD1 (6 bases). The length of the CDR3 is 14 residues. V lost 5 bases to trimming and J lost 2 bases, with 12 bases between them. CDR1 and CDR2 (germline): SGHTA, FQGNSA. CDR3 residues: CASSQGQRNYGYTF. The CDR3, as DNA: TGTGCCAGCAGCCAAGGACAGAGAAACTATGGCTACACCTTC.

The V call is TRBV7-6, the J call TRBJ1-3; 8 bases align to TRBD1. CDR1 and CDR2 from the germline V gene are SGHVS and FNYEAQ. There are 15 residues in the CDR3. After removal of 6 bases from V and 2 bases from J, the junction contained 6 bases not matched to a gene. CDR3 residues: CASSSGGSPGNTIYF. Written as DNA, the CDR3 is TGTGCCAGCAGTTCAGGGGGCAGTCCTGGAAACACCATATATTTT.

In this sample, this clone turned up a few times. The gene calls are TRBV6-5 and TRBJ2-7; 7 nucleotides line up with TRBD2. The CDR3 has 15 residues. J lost 7 bases, V lost 4 bases, and 13 bases had no gene match. Per the germline V gene, CDR1 is MNHEY and CDR2 is SVGAGI. The CDR3 DNA reads as TGTGCCAGCAGTTCCCGCCCTAACTGGGGAGGGGAGCAGTACTTC. This gives the protein CASSSRPNWGGEQYF.

The rearrangement uses TRBV6-5 and TRBJ1-5; D not certain. CDR3 length: 16 amino acids. Trimming removed 4 bases from V and 0 bases from J, with 13 bases in between. Germline assignment: CDR1 MNHEY and CDR2 SVGAGI. Here the CDR3 reads CASSSRGPDSNQPQHF. For the CDR3, the DNA is TGTGCCAGCAGTTCCCGCGGCCCGGATAGCAATCAGCCCCAGCATTTT.

This chain joins TRBV2 and TRBJ2-3; 8 nucleotides align to TRBD1. The trim removed 10 bases at V and 0 bases at J, leaving 9 bases unmatched. The germline CDR1 and CDR2 sequences are SNHLY and FYNNEI. This CDR3 spans 15 amino acids. The CDR3 loop reads CANSPQGASTDTQYF. The CDR3 coding sequence is TGTGCCAACTCTCCTCAGGGGGCTAGCACAGATACGCAGTATTTT.

The chain recombines TRBV6-5 with TRBJ1-1; D possibly corresponds to TRBD1 (6 bases). CDR1 and CDR2 from the germline V gene are MNHEY and SVGAGI. The V end lost 6 bases, the J end lost 8 bases, and 13 bases lay between the germline ends. The CDR3 length is 12 residues. Here the CDR3 reads CASRLRTGEAFF. The CDR3 region has the DNA TGTGCCAGCAGACTACGAACAGGGGAAGCTTTCTTT.

This chain joins TRBV27 and TRBJ2-1; weak D call: TRBD2 (5 bases). The CDR3 is 14 amino acids. The germline V gene encodes CDR1 MNHEY and CDR2 SMNVEV (reference sequence). The V end was cut by 3 bases, the J end by 0 bases, with 6 bases between. The CDR3 DNA reads TGTGCCAGCAGTTTCGCGGGCTCCTACAATGAGCAGTTCTTC. It encodes CASSFAGSYNEQFF.

The chain combines TRBV28 with TRBJ1-6; D uncertain. Germline V lookup: CDR1 MDHEN, CDR2 SYDVKM. The CDR3 contains 16 residues. Trimming pared 3 bases from V and 4 bases from J, leaving 13 bases between. The CDR3 protein is CASSLSLVGYNSPLHF. DNA for the CDR3: TGTGCCAGCAGTTTGAGTCTCGTCGGGTATAATTCACCCCTCCACTTT.

This clone occurred a few times. The chain recombines TRBV10-2 with TRBJ2-1; maybe TRBD1 (6 bases). In germline, CDR1 is WSHSY, CDR2 SAAADI. V was cut by 4 bases and J by 2 bases, with 6 bases left in between. This CDR3 is built from 13 residues. As DNA, the CDR3 is TGCGCCAGCAGTGGGACAGCCTACAATGAGCAGTTCTTC. It translates to CASSGTAYNEQFF.

This clone was seen once. CDR3 DNA sequence: TGTGCCAGCAGTTGGGACTTAGCCAAAAACATTCAGTACTTC. This sequence encodes CASSWDLAKNIQYF. The rearrangement uses TRBV28 and TRBJ2-4; a weak D match, TRBD2 (6 bases). The CDR3 loop spans 14 amino acids. V was pared by 4 bases and J by 0 bases, with 7 bases between. CDR1 is MDHEN, CDR2 SYDVKM, per germline.

This clone was observed a single time. V usage is TRBV4-3 and J usage is TRBJ2-1; the match to TRBD2 covers 7 bases. Looked up from germline, CDR1 is LGHNA and CDR2 is YSLEER. The J segment lost 2 bases and the V segment lost 1 base, leaving 8 bases of the junction unmatched. There are 17 residues in the CDR3. CDR3 protein: CASSQGFTSGTYNEQFF. The DNA of the CDR3 is TGCGCCAGCAGCCAAGGGTTTACCAGCGGGACCTACAATGAGCAGTTCTTC.

Here the CDR3 reads CASKAGSGGNYEQYF. The DNA for the CDR3 is TGTGCCAGCAAGGCGGGGTCAGGGGGCAACTACGAGCAGTACTTC. The chain carries TRBV2 and TRBJ2-7, with TRBD1 matching 8 bases. The junction had 11 bases not matched to a gene; V was cut back by 7 bases and J by 3 bases. The germline gives CDR1 SNHLY, CDR2 FYNNEI. This CDR3 has 15 amino acids.

The V gene is TRBV11-2, the J gene TRBJ2-7, with 10 bases fitting TRBD2. Unmatched junction bases numbered 4, after V lost 5 bases and J lost 0 bases. CDR3 length: 15 amino acids. The germline CDR1 and CDR2 sequences are SGHAT and FQNNGV. CDR3: CASSTGLANSYEQYF. In nucleotides, the CDR3 is TGTGCCAGCAGCACGGGACTAGCGAACTCCTACGAGCAGTACTTC.

In this sample, this clone turned up once. The V gene is TRBV25-1, the J gene TRBJ2-7; 10 bases agree with TRBD1. Losses at the gene ends were 5 bases for V and 3 bases for J; bases not matched to a gene: 1. The germline V gene has CDR1 MGHDK and CDR2 SYGVNS. The CDR3 is 13 amino acids. Written as DNA, the CDR3 is TGTGCCAGCAGTAGGGACAGGGGCTACGAGCAGTACTTC. Translation: CASSRDRGYEQYF.

The chain is built from TRBV5-1 and TRBJ2-3, with TRBD2 matching 8 bases. The CDR3 has 15 residues. Germline V gives CDR1 SGHRS, CDR2 YFSETQ. V shed 4 bases, J shed 2 bases, and the junction held 6 bases outside the gene matches. CDR3 DNA: TGCGCCAGCAGCCGGTCGGGAGGGTACACAGATACGCAGTATTTT. This sequence encodes CASSRSGGYTDTQYF.

As concerns this clone: A read error is possible here, since a much larger clone lies one base away. This chain connects TRBV7-9 to TRBJ1-1; D is perhaps TRBD1 (6 bases). Germline CDR1 reads SEHNR; CDR2 reads FQNEAQ (reference sequence). The V and J ends lost 5 bases and 1 base respectively, with 8 bases between them. The CDR3 contains 13 residues. The CDR3 nucleotides are TGTGCCAGCAGCCCACAGGGGAACACTGAAGCTTTCTTT. This encodes CASSPQGNTEAFF.

V gene TRBV2 combines with J gene TRBJ2-3; 9 positions match TRBD2. Germline V CDR1 and CDR2: SNHLY, FYNNEI. J lost 7 bases, V lost 2 bases, and 7 bases had no gene match. The CDR3 consists of 15 residues. CDR3 sequence: CASSEQASGDYTQYF. CDR3 in DNA: TGTGCCAGCAGTGAACAGGCTAGCGGGGATTATACGCAGTATTTT.

The rearrangement uses TRBV6-6 and TRBJ2-1; perhaps TRBD2 as D (6 bases). Germline CDR1 is MNHNY and CDR2 is SVGAGI (reference sequence). V lost 6 bases and J 6 bases, leaving 9 bases between the germline ends. The CDR3 runs to 12 residues. CDR3 sequence reads: CASSYSGNEQFF. DNA for the CDR3: TGTGCCAGCAGCTATAGCGGCAATGAGCAGTTCTTC.

The chain couples TRBV4-3 to TRBJ1-3; possible D gene TRBD1, 6 bases. The ends were cut back, 5 bases at V and 0 bases at J, with 14 bases in the middle. CDR1 LGHNA and CDR2 YSLEER come from the germline V gene. This CDR3 is built from 16 residues. In DNA, the CDR3 is TGCGCCAGCAGCGCGTTGGGACAAGCCTCTGGAAACACCATATATTTT. As protein: CASSALGQASGNTIYF.

The J gene is TRBJ2-3, the V gene TRBV7-8; 7 positions match TRBD2. Germline loops: CDR1 SGHVS, CDR2 FQNEAQ. The CDR3 has 14 residues. Trimming at V came to 5 bases and at J to 7 bases, leaving 9 bases not matched to a gene. CDR3 residues: CASSLGGRGNTQYF. The CDR3 DNA reads as TGTGCCAGCAGCCTGGGCGGGAGAGGGAATACGCAGTATTTT.

The chain has TRBV2 and TRBJ2-5; 7 bases fit TRBD1. V lost 5 bases, J lost 5 bases, and 11 bases stayed unmatched. The germline V gene encodes CDR1 SNHLY and CDR2 FYNNEI. This CDR3 region has 15 residues. CDR3 protein: CASSRQGPAAETQYF. The CDR3, as DNA: TGTGCCAGCAGTAGACAGGGCCCCGCAGCGGAGACCCAGTACTTC.

The chain links TRBV9 to TRBJ1-2; D unclear. This CDR3 has 13 amino acids. The germline CDR1 and CDR2 sequences are SGDLS and YYNGEE. Trimming pared 8 bases from V and 5 bases from J, leaving 16 bases between. This CDR3 is CARNPGWVYGYTF. For the CDR3, the DNA is TGTGCCAGGAATCCGGGTTGGGTTTATGGCTACACCTTC.

The rearrangement links TRBV19 to TRBJ1-4; 7 bases match TRBD1. V lost 6 bases to trimming and J lost 5 bases; unmatched junction nucleotides: 12. In germline, CDR1 is LNHDA, CDR2 SQIVND (reference sequence). This CDR3 spans 16 amino acids. The CDR3 is CASSPGQGVMNEKLFF. The DNA for the CDR3 is TGTGCCAGTAGCCCGGGGCAGGGGGTGATGAATGAAAAACTGTTTTTT. Full variable domain (rest looked up from reference TRBV19 and TRBJ1-4): DGGITQSPKYLFRKEGQNVTLSCEQNLNHDAMYWYRQDPGQGLRLIYYSQIVNDFQKGDIAEGYSVSREKKESFPLTVTSAQKNPTAFYLCASSPGQGVMNEKLFFGSGTQLSVL.